The next 21 T cell receptor beta chains were all read from a single sample in a study of OX40 agonist ivuxolimab in advanced cancers. TCRdb keeps only in-frame clones here, not all; method: immunoSEQ multiplex PCR. Among more than 80,000 clones listed, about nine tenths were seen once. Sequenced here: CD4+ or CD8+ T cells sorted from blood, sampled in a trial of the OX40 agonist ivuxolimab. The origin of the receptors is an adult with an advanced solid tumor such as melanoma, head and neck, liver or kidney cancer.

The V and J genes are TRBV28 and TRBJ2-2; D is perhaps TRBD2 (6 bases). V was trimmed by 7 bases and J by 0 bases, leaving 9 bases between them. The germline V gene encodes CDR1 MDHEN and CDR2 SYDVKM. This CDR3 region has 14 residues. The CDR3 is CASNRESNTGELFF. The CDR3 DNA sequence: TGTGCCAGCAATCGGGAGTCGAACACCGGGGAGCTGTTTTTT.

The chain combines TRBV7-9 with TRBJ1-1; D remains ambiguous. Germline CDR1 is SEHNR and CDR2 is FQNEAQ (reference sequence). CDR3 length: 15 amino acids. Trimming pared 3 bases from V and 13 bases from J, leaving 24 bases between. CDR3: CASSFFSDTPAEGFF. The CDR3, as DNA: TGTGCCAGCAGCTTCTTCTCTGACACCCCAGCTGAGGGTTTCTTT.

The chain is built from TRBV7-9 and TRBJ1-6; D is uncertain. Trimming cost V 1 base and J 6 bases, with 7 bases left between them. Per germline, CDR1 SEHNR and CDR2 FQNEAQ (reference sequence). The CDR3 has 14 residues. DNA for the CDR3: TGTGCCAGCAGCTTAGAGGAGGGTAATTCACCCCTCCACTTT. Residues: CASSLEEGNSPLHF.

The J gene is TRBJ2-3, the V gene TRBV6-6; TRBD1 matches at 8 bases. CDR3 size: 14 residues. Germline loops: CDR1 MNHNY, CDR2 SVGAGI (reference sequence). J gave up 6 bases and V 2 bases, and 4 bases lay outside the gene matches. In DNA form, the CDR3 reads TGTGCCAGCAGTTACCCCACAGGGGGGGATACGCAGTATTTT. It encodes CASSYPTGGDTQYF.

V gene TRBV28 combines with J gene TRBJ1-3; D gene uncertain. The germline V and J ends were trimmed by 7 bases and 0 bases, with 13 bases remaining between them. Germline-derived CDR1 and CDR2 are MDHEN and SYDVKM. This CDR3 has 15 residues. The DNA for the CDR3 is TGTGCCAGCACCCCCCCAGAGTACTCTGGAAACACCATATATTTT. Its translation is CASTPPEYSGNTIYF.

Only one count was recorded for this clone. This chain uses TRBV28 with TRBJ1-2; 9 bases agree with TRBD1. Germline V gene data show CDR1 as MDHEN and CDR2 as SYDVKM. The CDR3 runs 15 residues. Trimming at V came to 4 bases and at J to 2 bases, leaving 5 bases not matched to a gene. This CDR3 is CASSSRQGGNYGYTF. The CDR3 DNA reads as TGTGCCAGCAGTTCCCGACAGGGGGGGAACTATGGCTACACCTTC.

The genes are TRBV10-3 and TRBJ2-3; D remains ambiguous. This CDR3 contains 13 residues. V was pared by 8 bases and J by 0 bases, with 9 bases between. Germline lookup yields CDR1 ENHRY and CDR2 SYGVKD. The CDR3 loop reads CAIGRSSTDTQYF. Written as DNA, the CDR3 is TGTGCCATCGGACGGTCTAGCACAGATACGCAGTATTTT.

V is TRBV6-5 and J is TRBJ2-2, with D possibly being TRBD2 (7 bases). Per the germline V gene, CDR1 is MNHEY and CDR2 is SVGAGI. V shed 7 bases and J shed 0 bases, with 12 bases lying between them. The CDR3 sequence is 15 residues long. The CDR3 reads CASIRGGANTGELFF. The CDR3 nucleotides are TGTGCCAGCATTAGGGGGGGAGCGAACACCGGGGAGCTGTTTTTT.

With respect to this clone: The sample carries other DNA sequences with the same CDR3. CDR3 residues: CASSLAGDRNQPQHF. Here the CDR3 DNA reads TGCGCCAGCAGCTTGGCAGGGGACCGCAATCAGCCCCAGCATTTT. The chain uses TRBV5-1 and TRBJ1-5, with D possibly matching TRBD1 (6 bases). V lost 0 bases and J 2 bases, leaving 9 bases between the germline ends. CDR1 SGHRS and CDR2 YFSETQ come from the germline V gene. This CDR3 comprises 15 residues.

This chain connects TRBV7-3 to TRBJ1-1; D is uncertain. Trimming shortened V by 0 bases and J by 3 bases, and 5 bases separated the two germline ends. CDR3 length equals 13 residues. Germline V gene lookup returns CDR1 SGHTA and CDR2 FQGTGA. DNA of the CDR3: TGTGCCAGCAGCTTAACTAAGGACACTGAAGCTTTCTTT. Amino acid sequence: CASSLTKDTEAFF.

This sequence joins TRBV9 and TRBJ1-2; D is perhaps TRBD1 (6 bases). This CDR3 is built from 17 residues. Germline V lookup: CDR1 SGDLS, CDR2 YYNGEE. With 4 bases removed from V and 0 bases from J, the gap between germline ends came to 19 bases. Written as DNA, the CDR3 is TGTGCCAGCAGCCCGGGGACACCCGCATTCACTAACTATGGCTACACCTTC. Translation: CASSPGTPAFTNYGYTF.

The CDR3 coding sequence is TGTGCCAGCGGCCTTCCAGGGGGCGGGGGTAAAGCGGATACGCAGTATTTT. Amino acids: CASGLPGGGGKADTQYF. The rearrangement uses TRBV28 and TRBJ2-3; TRBD1 is a possible D gene (8 bases). The germline gives CDR1 MDHEN, CDR2 SYDVKM. The CDR3 has 17 residues. V was clipped by 8 bases and J by 6 bases, with 27 bases between them.

Here the CDR3 DNA reads TGTGCCAGTAGTAGGGAGGCTTACCCCTACGAGCAGTACTTC. Protein: CASSREAYPYEQYF. The chain uses TRBV19 and TRBJ2-7; D perhaps matches TRBD2 (6 bases). V lost 4 bases and J 2 bases, leaving 12 bases between the germline ends. The germline gives CDR1 LNHDA, CDR2 SQIVND (reference sequence). This CDR3 spans 14 amino acids.

The V gene is TRBV4-1, the J gene TRBJ2-1, with 8 positions matching TRBD2. This CDR3 has 16 amino acids. Trimming removed 1 base from V and 4 bases from J; junction bases left unmatched: 6. The germline V gene has CDR1 MGHRA and CDR2 YSYEKL. The CDR3 DNA reads TGCGCCAGCAGCCAAGGGACTAGCAGCGCTTACAATGAGCAGTTCTTC. Its protein is CASSQGTSSAYNEQFF.

The sample holds one count of this clone. The chain couples TRBV28 to TRBJ2-5; D could derive from TRBD1 or TRBD2 (5 bases each). The CDR3 totals 13 residues. V lost 8 bases to trimming and J lost 9 bases, with 19 bases between them. The germline V gene encodes CDR1 MDHEN and CDR2 SYDVKM. CDR3 sequence: CASGHWGSEAQYF. CDR3 DNA: TGTGCCAGCGGTCACTGGGGCTCGGAGGCCCAGTACTTC.

This chain links TRBV7-9 with TRBJ2-7; D might be TRBD1 (6 bases). Trimming cost V 1 base and J 5 bases, with 12 bases left between them. This CDR3 spans 14 amino acids. From germline, CDR1 is SEHNR and CDR2 FQNEAQ (reference sequence). Here the CDR3 reads CASSLVGTIHEQYF. The CDR3 coding sequence is TGTGCCAGCAGCTTAGTCGGGACAATCCACGAGCAGTACTTC.

This clone was observed a handful of times. This chain links TRBV7-2 with TRBJ2-3, with 7 bases matching TRBD2. The junction had 11 bases not matched to a gene; V was cut back by 5 bases and J by 0 bases. The CDR3 is made up of 17 amino acids. The germline gives CDR1 SGHTA, CDR2 FQGNSA. DNA of the CDR3: TGTGCCAGCAGCAAATTGGGCCTAGCGGAGAGCACAGATACGCAGTATTTT. As protein: CASSKLGLAESTDTQYF.

The CDR3, as DNA: TGTGCCAGCAGCTTAGCCAGAATTGGCGGGAGGAAGGCAGAGACCCAGTACTTC. It yields the protein CASSLARIGGRKAETQYF. This chain joins TRBV7-2 and TRBJ2-5; 8 bases fit TRBD2. This CDR3 region has 18 residues. The ends lost 0 bases at V and 4 bases at J; junction bases unmatched: 13. CDR1 and CDR2 (germline): SGHTA, FQGNSA.

This chain joins TRBV18 and TRBJ2-1; weak D call: TRBD2 (7 bases). Germline-derived CDR1 and CDR2 are KGHSH and LQKENI. This CDR3 spans 15 amino acids. V lost 1 base and J lost 8, with 15 bases in between. The CDR3: CASSPRDGGGDEQFF. The DNA of the CDR3 is TGTGCCAGCTCACCACGGGACGGCGGGGGCGATGAGCAGTTCTTC.

The chain's CDR3 is CAWGPKGIGGYTF. The CDR3 DNA reads as TGTGCCTGGGGTCCCAAGGGGATCGGAGGCTACACCTTC. The V gene is TRBV30, the J gene TRBJ1-2; D is possibly TRBD1 (5 bases). This CDR3 region has 13 residues. V was pared by 5 bases and J by 8 bases, with 18 bases between. CDR1 is GTSNPN and CDR2 is SVGIG in the germline V gene (reference sequence).

The rearrangement links TRBV14 to TRBJ2-3; D call uncertain. The CDR3 runs to 13 residues. Trimming removed 1 base from V and 4 bases from J, with 6 bases in between. Germline-derived CDR1 and CDR2 are SGHDN and FVKESK. This CDR3 is CASSQGLADTQYF. In nucleotides, the CDR3 is TGTGCCAGCAGCCAAGGTCTTGCAGATACGCAGTATTTT.